This T cell receptor beta chain was identified in a study of blood T cell repertoires in COVID-19. Profiled with immunoSEQ multiplex PCR; TCRdb holds only in-frame clones, not every one. The table has about 140,000 clones, more than 60% seen once. V lost 5 bases and J lost 6, with 11 bases in between. The CDR3 has 12 amino acids. Germline CDR1 reads MNHEY; CDR2 reads SVGEGT. V and J are TRBV6-2 or TRBV6-3 and TRBJ2-7, with a tentative D call TRBD1 (5 bases). This clonotype originated in a woman aged 45-60 years with active or convalescent COVID-19. Sequencing was performed on peripheral blood. This chain's CDR3 is CASSHARAEQYF. The CDR3 DNA follows: TGTGCCAGCAGTCACGCCAGGGCCGAGCAGTACTTC.